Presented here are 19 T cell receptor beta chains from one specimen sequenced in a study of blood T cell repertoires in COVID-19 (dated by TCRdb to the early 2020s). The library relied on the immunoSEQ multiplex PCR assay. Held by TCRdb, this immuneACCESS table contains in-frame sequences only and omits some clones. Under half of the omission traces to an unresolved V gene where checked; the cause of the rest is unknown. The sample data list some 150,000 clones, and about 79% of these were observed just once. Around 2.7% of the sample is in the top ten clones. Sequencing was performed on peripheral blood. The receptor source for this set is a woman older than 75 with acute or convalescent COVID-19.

The chain's CDR3 is CASSFRQGTEAFF. The CDR3 DNA follows: TGTGCCAGCAGCTTCCGGCAGGGTACTGAAGCTTTCTTT. The rearrangement uses TRBV13 and TRBJ1-1; TRBD1 might be the D (5 bases). Germline V gene lookup returns CDR1 PRHDT and CDR2 FYEKMQ (reference sequence). The CDR3 sequence is 13 residues long. The V gene lost 3 bases and the J gene lost 5 bases, with 10 bases spanning the gap.

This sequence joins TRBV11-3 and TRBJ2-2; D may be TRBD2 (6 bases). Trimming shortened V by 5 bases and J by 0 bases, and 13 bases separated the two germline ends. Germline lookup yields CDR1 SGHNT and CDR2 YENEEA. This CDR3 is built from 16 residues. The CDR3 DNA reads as TGTGCCAGCAGCGCTAACGGGGGTCCGAACACCGGGGAGCTGTTTTTT. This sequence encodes CASSANGGPNTGELFF.

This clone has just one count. This chain's CDR3 is CASSYGTGVQETQYF. For the CDR3, the DNA is TGTGCCAGCAGTTACGGGACAGGGGTTCAAGAGACCCAGTACTTC. The chain is built from TRBV6-5 and TRBJ2-5, with 10 bases identical to TRBD1. The V and J ends lost 2 bases and 2 bases, in that order; junction bases with no gene match: 2. Per germline, CDR1 MNHEY and CDR2 SVGAGI. This CDR3 region has 15 residues.

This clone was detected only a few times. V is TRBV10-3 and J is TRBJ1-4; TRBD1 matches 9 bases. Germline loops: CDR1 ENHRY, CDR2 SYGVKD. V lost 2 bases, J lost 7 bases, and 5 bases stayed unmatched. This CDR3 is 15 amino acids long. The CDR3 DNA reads TGTGCCATCAGTGAGCCGACAGGGGGTGGTGAAAAACTGTTTTTT. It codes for CAISEPTGGGEKLFF.

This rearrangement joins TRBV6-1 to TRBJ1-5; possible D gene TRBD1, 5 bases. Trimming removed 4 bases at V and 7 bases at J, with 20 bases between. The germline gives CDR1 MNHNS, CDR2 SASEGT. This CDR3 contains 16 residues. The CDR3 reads CASSASGGERGQPQHF. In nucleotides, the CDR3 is TGTGCCAGCAGTGCCTCCGGGGGGGAACGCGGGCAGCCCCAGCATTTT.

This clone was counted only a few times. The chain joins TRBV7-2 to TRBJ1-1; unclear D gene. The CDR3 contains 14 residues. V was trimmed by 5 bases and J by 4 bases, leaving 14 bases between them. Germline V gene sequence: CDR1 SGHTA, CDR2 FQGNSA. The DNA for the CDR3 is TGTGCCAGCAGCCCCGGGGTAAAAGCCACTGAAGCTTTCTTT. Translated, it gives CASSPGVKATEAFF.

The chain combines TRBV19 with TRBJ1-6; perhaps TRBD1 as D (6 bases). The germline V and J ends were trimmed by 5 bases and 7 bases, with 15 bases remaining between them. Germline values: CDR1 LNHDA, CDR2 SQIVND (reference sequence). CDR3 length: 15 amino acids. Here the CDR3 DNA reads TGTGCCAGTAGTCCACCGGGACACCTAAATTCACCCCTCCACTTT. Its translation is CASSPPGHLNSPLHF.

DNA of the CDR3: TGCGCCAGCAGCTTGCGGACAGCTAACACCGGGGAGCTGTTTTTT. Its protein is CASSLRTANTGELFF. The genes are TRBV5-1 and TRBJ2-2; possibly TRBD1 for D (6 bases). Germline values: CDR1 SGHRS, CDR2 YFSETQ. The CDR3 sequence is 15 residues long. The V end lost 1 base, the J end lost 2 bases, and 9 bases lay between the germline ends.

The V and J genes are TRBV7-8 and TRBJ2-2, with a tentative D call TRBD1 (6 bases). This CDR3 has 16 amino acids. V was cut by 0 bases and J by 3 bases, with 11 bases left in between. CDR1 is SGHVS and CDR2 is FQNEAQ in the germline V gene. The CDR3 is CASSLAHQGYTGELFF. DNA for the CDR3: TGTGCCAGCAGCTTAGCCCATCAGGGGTACACCGGGGAGCTGTTTTTT.

CDR3 nucleotides: TGTGCCAGCAGCTCAGAGACACAGGGACGCACTGAAGCTTTCTTT. Its translation is CASSSETQGRTEAFF. The gene calls are TRBV11-2 and TRBJ1-1, with a tentative D call TRBD1 (6 bases). The CDR3 has 15 amino acids. Trimming pared 4 bases from V and 4 bases from J, leaving 16 bases between. Germline values: CDR1 SGHAT, CDR2 FQNNGV.

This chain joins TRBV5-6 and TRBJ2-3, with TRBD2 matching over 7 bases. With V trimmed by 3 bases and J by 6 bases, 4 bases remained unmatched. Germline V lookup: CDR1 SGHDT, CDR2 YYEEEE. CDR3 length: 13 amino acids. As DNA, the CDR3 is TGTGCCAGCAGCTACGAGCGGGGTGATACGCAGTATTTT. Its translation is CASSYERGDTQYF.

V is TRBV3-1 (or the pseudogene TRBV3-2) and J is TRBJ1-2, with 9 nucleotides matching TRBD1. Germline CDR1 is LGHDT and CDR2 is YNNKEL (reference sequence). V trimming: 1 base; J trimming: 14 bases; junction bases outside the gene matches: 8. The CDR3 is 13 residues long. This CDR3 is CASSQAYPGQGTF. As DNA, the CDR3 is TGTGCCAGCAGCCAAGCATACCCTGGACAGGGGACCTTC.

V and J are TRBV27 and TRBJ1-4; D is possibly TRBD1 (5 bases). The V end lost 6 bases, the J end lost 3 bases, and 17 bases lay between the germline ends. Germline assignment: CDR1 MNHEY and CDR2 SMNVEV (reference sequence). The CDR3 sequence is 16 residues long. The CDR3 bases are TGTGCCAGCAGCTCCCGGGGGGGACGGCCTAATGAAAAACTGTTTTTT. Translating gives CASSSRGGRPNEKLFF.

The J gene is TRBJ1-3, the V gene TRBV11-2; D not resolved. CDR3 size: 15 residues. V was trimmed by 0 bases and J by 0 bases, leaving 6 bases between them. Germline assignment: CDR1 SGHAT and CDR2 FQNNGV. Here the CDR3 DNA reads TGTGCCAGCAGCTTAGACAGAGGCTCTGGAAACACCATATATTTT. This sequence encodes CASSLDRGSGNTIYF.

Here the CDR3 DNA reads TGTGCCAGCAGCCCATCCAGGTCAACTAATGAAAAACTGTTTTTT. This gives the protein CASSPSRSTNEKLFF. The rearrangement joins TRBV7-2 to TRBJ1-4; D gene ambiguous. Germline CDR1 SGHTA, CDR2 FQGNSA. V was shortened by 5 bases and J by 0 bases, with 10 bases between the two germline ends. CDR3 size: 15 residues.

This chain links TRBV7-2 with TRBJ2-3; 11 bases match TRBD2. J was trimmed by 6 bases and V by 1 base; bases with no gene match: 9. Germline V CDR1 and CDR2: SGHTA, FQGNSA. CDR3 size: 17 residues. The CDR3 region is CASSLGPLAGGADTQYF. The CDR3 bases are TGTGCCAGCAGCTTAGGGCCTCTAGCGGGGGGTGCGGATACGCAGTATTTT.

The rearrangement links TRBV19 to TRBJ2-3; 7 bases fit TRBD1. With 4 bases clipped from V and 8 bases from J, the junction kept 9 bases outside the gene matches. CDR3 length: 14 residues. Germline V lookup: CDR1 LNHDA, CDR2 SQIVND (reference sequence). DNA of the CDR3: TGTGCCAGTAGTACCGACAGGGAATTAGGTACGCAGTATTTT. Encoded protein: CASSTDRELGTQYF.

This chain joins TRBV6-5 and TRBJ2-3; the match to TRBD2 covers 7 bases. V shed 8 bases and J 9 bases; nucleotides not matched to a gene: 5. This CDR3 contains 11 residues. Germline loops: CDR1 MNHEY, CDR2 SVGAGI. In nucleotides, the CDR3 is TGTGCCAGCCGAGGGAGGGAAACGCAGTATTTT. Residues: CASRGRETQYF.

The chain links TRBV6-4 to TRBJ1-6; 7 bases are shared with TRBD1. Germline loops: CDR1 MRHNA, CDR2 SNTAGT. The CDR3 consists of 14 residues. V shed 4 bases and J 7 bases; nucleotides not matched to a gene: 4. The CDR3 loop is CASSARDSNSPLHF. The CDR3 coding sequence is TGTGCCAGCAGTGCCCGGGACAGCAATTCACCCCTCCACTTT.